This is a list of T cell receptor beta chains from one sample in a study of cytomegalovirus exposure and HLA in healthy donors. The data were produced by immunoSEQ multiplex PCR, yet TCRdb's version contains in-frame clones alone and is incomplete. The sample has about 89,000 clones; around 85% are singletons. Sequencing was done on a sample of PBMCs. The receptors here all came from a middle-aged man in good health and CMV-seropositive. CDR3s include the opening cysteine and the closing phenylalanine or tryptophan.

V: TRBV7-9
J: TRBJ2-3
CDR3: CASSPITDTQYF

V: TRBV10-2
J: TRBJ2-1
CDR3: CASSATPYNEQFF

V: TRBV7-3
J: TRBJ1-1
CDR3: CASSVQGVGTEAFF

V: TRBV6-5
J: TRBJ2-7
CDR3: CASSSGLAGRGQYF

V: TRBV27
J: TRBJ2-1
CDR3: CASTPLAGEYNEQFF

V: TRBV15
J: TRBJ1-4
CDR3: CATAATNEKLFF

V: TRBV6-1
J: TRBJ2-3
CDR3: CATRGGFSTDTQYF

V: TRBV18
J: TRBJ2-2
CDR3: CASSPRQNTGELFF

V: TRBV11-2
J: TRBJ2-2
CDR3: CASSRTGTSGELFF

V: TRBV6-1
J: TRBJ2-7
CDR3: CASSKPGHLYEQYF

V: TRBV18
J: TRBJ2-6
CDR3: CASSPGLGGPSGANVLTF

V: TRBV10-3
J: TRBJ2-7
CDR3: CAISGQGKGYEQYF

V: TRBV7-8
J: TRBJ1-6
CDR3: CASSLRQGRGSPLHF

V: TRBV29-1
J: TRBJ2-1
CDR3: CSEGSDNEQFF

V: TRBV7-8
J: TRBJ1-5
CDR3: CASSFSGSQPQHF

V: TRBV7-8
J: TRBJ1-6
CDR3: CASSHTENSNSPLHF

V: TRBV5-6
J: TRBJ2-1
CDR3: CASSYRSSYNEQFF

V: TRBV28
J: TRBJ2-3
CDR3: CASSFPGAGDTQYF

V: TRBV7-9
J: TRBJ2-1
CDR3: CASSLVAAGYNEQFF

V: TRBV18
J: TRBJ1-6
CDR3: CASSPPGRSNSPLHF

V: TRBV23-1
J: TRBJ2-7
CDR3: CASSQGRSGNHLYEQYF

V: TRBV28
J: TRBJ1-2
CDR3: CASKRRNYGYTF

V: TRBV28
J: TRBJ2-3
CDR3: CASKGRRERTDTQYF

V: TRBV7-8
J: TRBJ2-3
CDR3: CASSWIGTSKNTQYF

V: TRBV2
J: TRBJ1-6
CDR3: CASSGDSPSSPLHF

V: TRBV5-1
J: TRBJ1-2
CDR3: CASSLDRGRGGYTF

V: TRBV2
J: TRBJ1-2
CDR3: CATGQGANYGYTF

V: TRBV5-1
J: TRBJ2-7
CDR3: CASSNGIRTGSHEQYF

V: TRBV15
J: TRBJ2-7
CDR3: CVAQGGGVTYEQYF

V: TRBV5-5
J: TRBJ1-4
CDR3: CASSQTRGATNEKLFF

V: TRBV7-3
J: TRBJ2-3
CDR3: CASGLGGDSSTDTQYF

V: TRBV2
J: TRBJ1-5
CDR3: CASRGQGVHQPQHF

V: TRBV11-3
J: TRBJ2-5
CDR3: CASSLVTGEAQYF

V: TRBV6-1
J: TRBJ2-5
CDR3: CASGQGATQYF

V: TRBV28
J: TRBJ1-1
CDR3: CASSLMTGEAFF

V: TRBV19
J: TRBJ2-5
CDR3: CASSSYGRSGGRETQYF

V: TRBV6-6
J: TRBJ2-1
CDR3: CASRPGLAGVEQFF

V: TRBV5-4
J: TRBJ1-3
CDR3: CASSLETGQGSRNTIYF